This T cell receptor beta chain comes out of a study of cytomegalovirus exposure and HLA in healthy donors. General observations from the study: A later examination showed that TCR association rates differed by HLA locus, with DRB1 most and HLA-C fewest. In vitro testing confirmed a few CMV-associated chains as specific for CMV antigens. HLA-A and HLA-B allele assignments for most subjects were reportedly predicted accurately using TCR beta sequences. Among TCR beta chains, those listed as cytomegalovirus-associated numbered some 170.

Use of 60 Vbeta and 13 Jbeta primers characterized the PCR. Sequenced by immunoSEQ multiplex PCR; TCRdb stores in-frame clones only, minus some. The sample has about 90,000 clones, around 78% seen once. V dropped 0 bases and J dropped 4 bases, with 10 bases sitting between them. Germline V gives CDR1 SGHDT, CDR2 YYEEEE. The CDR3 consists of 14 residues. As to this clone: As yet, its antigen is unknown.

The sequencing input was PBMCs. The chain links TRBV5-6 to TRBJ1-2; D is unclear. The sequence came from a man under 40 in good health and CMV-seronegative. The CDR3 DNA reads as TGTGCCAGCAGCTTGGCTAAGAAACGCTATGGCTACACCTTC. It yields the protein CASSLAKKRYGYTF.